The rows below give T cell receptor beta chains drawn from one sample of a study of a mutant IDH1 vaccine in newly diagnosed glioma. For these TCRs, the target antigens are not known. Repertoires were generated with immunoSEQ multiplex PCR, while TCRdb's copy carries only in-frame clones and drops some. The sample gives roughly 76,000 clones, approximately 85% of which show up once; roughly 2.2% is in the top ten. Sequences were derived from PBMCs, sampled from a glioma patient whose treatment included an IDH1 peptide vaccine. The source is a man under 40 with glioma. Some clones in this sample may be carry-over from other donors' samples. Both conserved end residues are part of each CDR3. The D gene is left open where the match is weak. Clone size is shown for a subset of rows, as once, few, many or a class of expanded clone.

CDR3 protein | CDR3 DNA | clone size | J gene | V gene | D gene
CASSQLASGGSYEQYF | TGTGCCAGCAGCCAGTTGGCTAGCGGGGGCTCCTACGAGCAGTACTTC | NA | TRBJ2-7 | TRBV4-2 | TRBD2
CASSLVDRVWETQYF | TGTGCCAGCAGCTTAGTCGACAGGGTCTGGGAGACCCAGTACTTC | NA | TRBJ2-5 | TRBV5-4 | TRBD1
CASSLDNSYEQYF | TGCGCCAGCAGCTTAGACAACTCCTACGAGCAGTACTTC | NA | TRBJ2-7 | TRBV5-1 | NA
CASSLSGTLLYEQYF | TGTGCCAGCAGTTTATCCGGGACATTACTCTACGAGCAGTACTTC | once | TRBJ2-7 | TRBV6-5 | NA
CASSSWRDREEAFF | TGTGCCAGCAGCTCCTGGCGGGACAGAGAAGAAGCTTTCTTT | NA | TRBJ1-1 | TRBV7-9 | TRBD1
CASSRDRGASPYEQYF | TGTGCCAGCAGTCGGGACAGGGGGGCGTCCCCCTACGAGCAGTACTTC | NA | TRBJ2-7 | TRBV27 | TRBD1
CACSYRASGGRTDTQYF | TGTGCCTGCTCTTACAGGGCTAGCGGGGGGCGGACAGATACGCAGTATTTT | NA | TRBJ2-3 | TRBV30 | TRBD2
CASSVHTGVGGYTF | TGTGCCAGCAGCGTCCATACAGGGGTTGGTGGCTACACCTTC | NA | TRBJ1-2 | TRBV9 | TRBD1
CASSLGEVSYTF | TGTGCCAGCAGCTTAGGAGAGGTTTCGTACACCTTC | few | TRBJ1-2 | TRBV7-9 | NA
CASSNAGQLAKNIQYF | TGTGCCAGCAGCAACGCCGGACAACTAGCCAAAAACATTCAGTACTTC | NA | TRBJ2-4 | TRBV28 | NA
CATSREDGSPYEQYF | TGTGCCACCAGCAGAGAGGACGGCTCTCCCTACGAGCAGTACTTC | NA | TRBJ2-7 | TRBV15 | NA
CASSARGLAGGQETQYF | TGTGCCAGCAGCGCAAGAGGGCTAGCGGGAGGCCAAGAGACCCAGTACTTC | NA | TRBJ2-5 | TRBV7-2 | TRBD2
CAWSVTVAHTQYF | TGTGCCTGGAGTGTTACTGTGGCCCATACGCAGTATTTT | NA | TRBJ2-3 | TRBV30 | NA
CASSADRPYEQYF | TGTGCCAGCAGCGCGGACAGACCCTACGAGCAGTACTTC | NA | TRBJ2-7 | TRBV11-2 | NA
CASSPSTTEAFF | TGTGCCAGCAGTCCCTCGACTACTGAAGCTTTCTTT | NA | TRBJ1-1 | TRBV6-6 | NA
CASSPDRGHTNYGYTF | TGTGCCAGCTCACCGGACAGGGGGCATACTAACTATGGCTACACCTTC | NA | TRBJ1-2 | TRBV18 | TRBD1
CASSEIRRGAGTEAFF | TGTGCCAGCAGTGAAATTCGAAGAGGGGCGGGCACTGAAGCTTTCTTT | NA | TRBJ1-1 | TRBV2 | NA
CASSHTPSGRGQETQYF | TGTGCCAGCAGTCACACGCCTAGCGGGAGGGGTCAAGAGACCCAGTACTTC | NA | TRBJ2-5 | TRBV7-9 | TRBD2
CASSQEGTLRLREQYF | TGCGCCAGCAGCCAAGAGGGGACTCTAAGACTGAGGGAGCAGTACTTC | NA | TRBJ2-5 | TRBV4-1 | NA
CASSSRQGAYNEQFF | TGTGCCAGCAGTTCGCGACAGGGAGCCTACAATGAGCAGTTCTTC | NA | TRBJ2-1 | TRBV6-5 | TRBD1
CASSALYEQYF | TGCGCCAGCAGTGCCCTATACGAGCAGTACTTC | NA | TRBJ2-7 | TRBV10-2 | NA
CASSLIAGAGELFF | TGTGCCAGCAGCCTGATCGCAGGGGCCGGGGAGCTGTTTTTT | NA | TRBJ2-2 | TRBV7-6 | NA
CASSLGSSYEQYF | TGTGCCAGCAGTTTGGGGTCCTCCTACGAGCAGTACTTC | NA | TRBJ2-7 | TRBV5-4 | NA
CASSSHRLGLSSYNEQFF | TGTGCCAGCAGTTCCCACCGATTGGGATTGAGCTCCTACAATGAGCAGTTCTTC | NA | TRBJ2-1 | TRBV28 | NA
CASSPDMRAEAFF | TGTGCCAGCAGTCCGGACATGAGGGCTGAAGCTTTCTTT | once | TRBJ1-1 | TRBV6-1 | NA
CASSLVGRGIDTEAFF | TGTGCCAGCAGCTTAGTGGGAAGGGGGATAGACACTGAAGCTTTCTTT | NA | TRBJ1-1 | TRBV7-8 | NA
CASSLTGGPPGELFF | TGTGCCAGCAGCTTGACGGGGGGGCCTCCCGGGGAGCTGTTTTTT | NA | TRBJ2-2 | TRBV5-6 | TRBD2
CASSATLLQGGNEKLFF | TGTGCCAGCAGTGCCACCCTCCTACAGGGGGGTAATGAAAAACTGTTTTTT | NA | TRBJ1-4 | TRBV25-1 | TRBD1
CASLVGGIGTEAFF | TGTGCCAGCCTCGTAGGGGGAATCGGTACTGAAGCTTTCTTT | NA | TRBJ1-1 | TRBV6-6 | NA
CASSLDGVGIYEQYF | TGTGCCAGCAGCTTAGACGGGGTGGGTATCTACGAGCAGTACTTC | NA | TRBJ2-7 | TRBV7-2 | NA
CAISESATSTDTQYF | TGTGCCATCAGTGAGTCAGCTACTAGCACAGATACGCAGTATTTT | NA | TRBJ2-3 | TRBV10-3 | NA
CASSSHRGGTEAFF | TGTGCCAGCAGCTCTCACAGGGGTGGCACTGAAGCTTTCTTT | NA | TRBJ1-1 | TRBV7-2 | TRBD1
CASSGAESSYNEQFF | TGTGCCAGCAGTGGGGCCGAGAGCTCCTACAATGAGCAGTTCTTC | NA | TRBJ2-1 | TRBV6-1 | NA
CASKLAGNTGELFF | TGTGCCAGCAAACTAGCGGGGAACACCGGGGAGCTGTTTTTT | NA | TRBJ2-2 | TRBV28 | TRBD2
CASSPRDITYEQYF | TGCGCCAGCAGCCCTCGGGACATAACCTACGAGCAGTACTTC | NA | TRBJ2-7 | TRBV4-1 | NA
CASSIRPNENIQYF | TGCGCCAGCAGCATACGGCCCAACGAAAACATTCAGTACTTC | NA | TRBJ2-4 | TRBV4-1 | NA
CASSSDRSSEAFF | TGTGCCAGCAGTTCCGACAGATCTTCCGAAGCTTTCTTT | NA | TRBJ1-1 | TRBV6-6 | NA
CASSLGGSGKGETQYF | TGTGCCAGCAGCTTAGGTGGTAGCGGGAAGGGAGAGACCCAGTACTTC | NA | TRBJ2-5 | TRBV7-6 | TRBD2
CASGLAGMFGELFF | TGTGCCAGCGGGTTAGCAGGGATGTTCGGGGAGCTGTTTTTT | NA | TRBJ2-2 | TRBV6-5 | NA
CASSVATSGGTDTQYF | TGTGCCAGCAGCGTAGCGACTAGCGGGGGCACAGATACGCAGTATTTT | once | TRBJ2-3 | TRBV9 | TRBD2
CATSRDIGLSDEQYF | TGTGCCACCAGCAGAGATATTGGTCTGTCAGACGAGCAGTACTTC | NA | TRBJ2-7 | TRBV15 | NA
CASSYRVGFYNEQFF | TGTGCCAGCAGTTACAGGGTGGGATTCTACAATGAGCAGTTCTTC | NA | TRBJ2-1 | TRBV6-5 | NA
CASSLLSRSTDTQYF | TGTGCCAGCAGCTTACTCAGTCGTTCCACAGATACGCAGTATTTT | NA | TRBJ2-3 | TRBV7-6 | NA